This T cell receptor (beta chain) came from a study of technical replicates of blood from a handful of donors. CDR3 length: 15 residues. Germline V gene lookup returns CDR1 MGHRA and CDR2 YSYEKL. The ends lost 3 bases at V and 1 base at J; junction bases unmatched: 5. The repertoire was sequenced with immunoSEQ multiplex PCR; TCRdb's copy has only in-frame clones and lacks some. The sample includes tens of thousands of clones, about 94% seen only once; the top ten take roughly 0.25%. This clonotype was obtained from a human donor in good health. The chain carries TRBV4-1 and TRBJ1-1, with TRBD1 identical over 7 bases. Sequenced: T cells isolated from PBMCs. CDR3 sequence: CASSHRDRKNTEAFF. As DNA, the CDR3 is TGCGCCAGCAGCCACCGGGACAGAAAGAACACTGAAGCTTTCTTT.